This TCR beta chain was profiled in a study of blood T cell repertoires in COVID-19. Study in general: Samples representing acute and convalescent COVID-19 were sourced from the United States, Italy and Spain.

This clone was seen a single time. Libraries were prepared by immunoSEQ multiplex PCR; TCRdb keeps only in-frame clonotypes and omits some of them. The sample holds a few hundred thousand clones, about 80% seen once. The CDR3 consists of 14 residues. Germline values: CDR1 SNHLY, CDR2 FYNNEI. V gave up 8 bases and J gave up 6 bases, with 19 bases separating them. The TCR originated in a man aged 25-40 years with acute COVID-19. The rearrangement joins TRBV2 to TRBJ1-1; weak D call: TRBD1 (6 bases). Sequences were obtained from PBMCs or T cells enriched from blood (not recorded which). CDR3 coding DNA: TGTGCCAGCCCTTCTGGACAGAACCAAGCTGAAGCTTTCTTT. Amino acids: CASPSGQNQAEAFF.